The source of this TCR beta chain is a study of graft-versus-host responses after intestinal transplantation. As for the study in general: Every transplant recipient was induced with anti-thymocyte globulin, then maintained on tacrolimus and steroids for 2 to 4 years. Points from the study as a whole: Early HvG declines after transplant were associated with peak circulating GvH clone levels.

The CDR3 spans 13 residues. Germline-derived CDR1 and CDR2 are MNHNY and SVGAGI (reference sequence). V dropped 6 bases and J dropped 2 bases, with 10 bases sitting between them. Measured with immunoSEQ multiplex PCR; TCRdb has only the in-frame clones, and not every one. This sample has some 110,000 clones, with roughly nine tenths found just once. About this clone: Its antigen is unidentified.

This specimen consisted of unstimulated CD4+ T cells sorted from spleen or lymph node cells, obtained before intestinal transplant. This receptor was obtained from a human donor who received an intestinal transplant. This chain joins TRBV6-6 and TRBJ1-2; D gene ambiguous. CDR3 protein: CASSSEGNYGYTF. CDR3 nucleotides: TGTGCCAGCAGCTCCGAAGGGAACTATGGCTACACCTTC.